This TCR beta chain was obtained from a study of cytomegalovirus exposure and HLA in healthy donors. Study outcomes and limitations: Analyses of presence/absence relied on an assumption of roughly uniform sequencing depth across donors. Some public TCRs appeared in many individuals, while most sequences were rare.

About this clone: Its antigen is undetermined.

At the time of sampling, donors were nominally healthy, though unrecorded immune exposures were likely. The CDR3 contains 14 residues. Trimming took 1 base from V and 0 from J, leaving 6 bases between them. Germline CDR1 is SGDLS and CDR2 is YYNGEE. PCR primers comprised 60 Vbeta and 13 Jbeta primers. The protocol was immunoSEQ multiplex PCR, while the TCRdb copy is restricted to in-frame clones and leaves out a portion. The table includes 150,000 to 200,000 clones, around 80% detected once. The specimen sequenced was PBMCs. This TCR was recovered from a male donor in good health and CMV-seronegative. V gene TRBV9 combines with J gene TRBJ2-3, with D unclear. The CDR3 nucleotides are TGTGCCAGCAGCGTACTGTCCAGCACAGATACGCAGTATTTT. As protein: CASSVLSSTDTQYF.